This TCR beta chain was profiled in a study of T cell changes during pregnancy in multiple sclerosis. Sequenced by immunoSEQ multiplex PCR; TCRdb stores in-frame clones only, minus some. This repertoire shows about 40,000 clones, about 91% found once; its top ten account for around 0.78%. The CDR3 sequence is 14 residues long. CDR1 MNHEY and CDR2 SVGAGI come from the germline V gene. After removal of 5 bases from V and 4 bases from J, the junction contained 4 bases not matched to a gene. The chain couples TRBV6-5 to TRBJ1-2; 10 bases fit TRBD1. The source of this sequence is a female donor with multiple sclerosis, enrolled in a pregnancy study. The material was CD4+ T cells from peripheral blood mononuclear cells, obtained before pregnancy. The CDR3 spells CASSRTGGAYGYTF. As DNA, the CDR3 is TGTGCCAGCAGTCGGACAGGGGGGGCCTATGGCTACACCTTC.